The clone carrying this T cell receptor (beta chain) was counted at least ten times. The sample is drawn from a study of regulatory T cells in long-lasting Graves disease. The CDR3 spans 14 residues. Trimming removed 3 bases from V and 2 bases from J, with 14 bases in between. Germline lookup yields CDR1 DFQATT and CDR2 SNEGSKA (reference sequence). Through Arm-PCR of CDR3 regions and iRepertoire HTBI primers, TCR beta libraries were built. MiXCR, run by TCRdb on the multiplex PCR reads, gives a single entry per CDR3 protein. The sample shows roughly 440,000 distinct CDR3 sequences, 16% of them seen only once. The time point: newly diagnosed GD, antithyroid drugs for less than 3 months. PBMC-extracted RNA yielded the TCR library. These same records also appear under a second study, on T cells in Graves' hyperthyroidism and ophthalmopathy. That work states: Using the HTBI primer set, a first-round RT-PCR was run on the TCR CDR3.

The gene calls are TRBV20-1 and TRBJ2-7; D call uncertain. This specimen was peripheral blood mononuclear cells (PBMCs), taken at new diagnosis, from a patient treated with antithyroid drugs. The TCR comes from a woman aged 18-29 years with Graves disease. The CDR3 coding sequence is TGCAGTGCTAGGGGCCCCCCCCGCCCCTACGAGCAGTACTTC. Translating it yields CSARGPPRPYEQYF.